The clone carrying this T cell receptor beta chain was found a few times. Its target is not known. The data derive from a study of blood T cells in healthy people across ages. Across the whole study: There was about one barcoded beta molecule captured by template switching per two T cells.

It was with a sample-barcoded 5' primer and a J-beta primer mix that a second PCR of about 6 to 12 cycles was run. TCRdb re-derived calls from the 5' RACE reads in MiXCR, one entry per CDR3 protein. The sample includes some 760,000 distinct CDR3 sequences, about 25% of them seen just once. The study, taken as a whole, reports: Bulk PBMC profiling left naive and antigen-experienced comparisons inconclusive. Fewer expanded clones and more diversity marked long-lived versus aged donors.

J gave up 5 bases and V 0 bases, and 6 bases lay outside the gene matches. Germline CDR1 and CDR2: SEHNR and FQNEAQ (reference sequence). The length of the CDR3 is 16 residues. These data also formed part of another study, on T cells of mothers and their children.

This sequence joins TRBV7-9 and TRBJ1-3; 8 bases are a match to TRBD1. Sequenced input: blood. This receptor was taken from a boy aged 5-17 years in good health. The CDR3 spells CASSLALGQGRNTIYF. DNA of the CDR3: TGTGCCAGCAGCTTAGCGCTTGGACAGGGAAGAAACACCATATATTTT.